These T cell receptor beta chains were read from a single sample in a study of cytomegalovirus exposure and HLA in healthy donors. Generated by immunoSEQ multiplex PCR, the TCRdb table keeps only in-frame clones and is missing some. The repertoire holds about 100,000 clones, with around 80% as singletons. Sequenced input: PBMCs. Receptors originate from a woman aged 55-70 years in good health and CMV-seronegative. The CDR3 runs from the conserved cysteine through the conserved F or W. Each record gives: CDR3 protein, CDR3 DNA, J gene, D gene, clone size, CDR3 length, V gene. The D gene is left open where the match is weak. Clone size is stated in some rows and not others, as once, few, many or a class when expanded.

CASSLSGGQGEQYF,TGTGCCAGCAGCTTATCGGGAGGGCAGGGCGAGCAGTACTTC,TRBJ2-7,TRBD2,-,14,TRBV7-2
CASSFGGADSHNYGYTF,TGTGCCAGCAGCTTTGGGGGGGCGGACAGCCATAACTATGGCTACACCTTC,TRBJ1-2,-,once,17,TRBV5-6
CASSQAISGTPRRDTQYF,TGCGCCAGCAGCCAGGCCATCTCCGGGACTCCACGGAGAGATACGCAGTATTTT,TRBJ2-3,-,-,18,TRBV4-1
CASSPGGGPDTQYF,TGTGCCAGCAGCCCCGGCGGGGGGCCAGATACGCAGTATTTT,TRBJ2-3,TRBD2,-,14,TRBV6-5
CASSEVRTYEQYF,TGTGCCAGCAGTGAAGTTCGTACCTACGAGCAGTACTTC,TRBJ2-7,-,-,13,TRBV2
CASSLSRWDTQYF,TGCGCCAGCAGCTTATCCAGGTGGGATACGCAGTATTTT,TRBJ2-3,-,-,13,TRBV5-1
CASRRTEDYEQYF,TGTGCCAGTAGACGGACAGAGGATTACGAGCAGTACTTC,TRBJ2-7,-,-,13,TRBV19
CASMSSGNTIYF,TGTGCCAGCATGAGCTCTGGAAACACCATATATTTT,TRBJ1-3,-,-,12,TRBV25-1
CASSESGRVEQYF,TGCGCCAGCAGTGAGTCGGGTCGGGTCGAGCAGTACTTC,TRBJ2-7,-,-,13,TRBV10-1
CASSQSPSGRAGGETQYF,TGCGCCAGCAGCCAATCGCCTAGCGGGAGGGCCGGGGGGGAGACCCAGTACTTC,TRBJ2-5,TRBD2,-,18,TRBV4-1
CASSFPSSGNTIYF,TGTGCCAGCAGCTTCCCGTCTTCGGGAAACACCATATATTTT,TRBJ1-3,-,once,14,TRBV5-4
CAWTGGMGTGELFF,TGTGCCTGGACAGGGGGAATGGGGACCGGGGAGCTGTTTTTT,TRBJ2-2,TRBD1,-,14,TRBV30
CASSYGGSGSGEQYF,TGTGCCAGCAGTTACGGTGGTAGCGGGAGTGGCGAGCAGTACTTC,TRBJ2-7,TRBD2,once,15,TRBV6-5
CASTRGGGATEAFF,TGTGCCAGCACCAGGGGAGGGGGTGCCACTGAAGCTTTCTTT,TRBJ1-1,-,-,14,TRBV6-5
CAISRDTDTQYF,TGTGCCATCAGCCGGGACACAGATACGCAGTATTTT,TRBJ2-3,-,-,12,TRBV10-3
CASSTYRDGANVLTF,TGTGCCAGTAGTACCTACAGGGATGGGGCCAACGTCCTGACTTTC,TRBJ2-6,-,few,15,TRBV19
CASSSRDTEAFF,TGCGCCAGCAGTTCGAGGGACACTGAAGCTTTCTTT,TRBJ1-1,-,few,12,TRBV4-1
CASSTGQGAGANVLTF,TGTGCCAGTAGTACGGGACAGGGCGCTGGGGCCAACGTCCTGACTTTC,TRBJ2-6,TRBD1,once,16,TRBV19
CASSLWQGAQREAPAFF,TGTGCCAGCAGTTTATGGCAGGGGGCCCAGCGGGAGGCCCCTGCGTTCTTC,TRBJ2-1,-,-,17,TRBV28
CASTRDSTYEQYF,TGTGCCAGCACCCGGGACAGTACCTACGAGCAGTACTTC,TRBJ2-7,TRBD1,once,13,TRBV28
CASSLLSRSTEAFF,TGCGCCAGCAGCTTATTGTCGAGGAGCACTGAAGCTTTCTTT,TRBJ1-1,-,once,14,TRBV5-1
CASSRTGTGDEKLFF,TGTGCCAGCAGTCGCACCGGGACAGGGGATGAAAAACTGTTTTTT,TRBJ1-4,TRBD1,-,15,TRBV6-5
CASSPGQYYGYTF,TGTGCCAGCTCACCGGGACAGTACTATGGCTACACCTTC,TRBJ1-2,TRBD1,few,13,TRBV18
CASSAPMGPRGGYTF,TGTGCCAGCAGTGCTCCGATGGGCCCCAGGGGTGGCTACACCTTC,TRBJ1-2,-,-,15,TRBV2
CASSVGLDSYNEQFF,TGTGCCAGCAGCGTGGGGCTCGACTCCTACAATGAGCAGTTCTTC,TRBJ2-1,-,-,15,TRBV7-2
CASEAGGSYNEQFF,TGTGCCAGCGAAGCGGGAGGCTCCTACAATGAGCAGTTCTTC,TRBJ2-1,TRBD2,-,14,TRBV19
CASNRLAGEETQYF,TGTGCCAGCAACCGACTAGCGGGGGAAGAGACCCAGTACTTC,TRBJ2-5,TRBD2,few,14,TRBV5-6
CASSSGPSGQPNEQFF,TGTGCCAGCAGTTCAGGACCCTCCGGACAGCCCAATGAGCAGTTCTTC,TRBJ2-1,-,few,16,TRBV28
CAAGKLRIEQYF,TGTGCCGCGGGGAAGCTTCGCATCGAGCAGTACTTC,TRBJ2-7,-,-,12,TRBV6-5
CASSQLPGQGVQTQYF,TGCGCCAGCAGCCAACTCCCGGGACAGGGGGTTCAGACCCAGTACTTC,TRBJ2-5,TRBD1,-,16,TRBV4-1
CASSPGGAYEQYF,TGTGCCAGCAGCCCAGGGGGTGCCTACGAGCAGTACTTC,TRBJ2-7,TRBD1,-,13,TRBV11-2
CASSLTHTSGESYEQYF,TGTGCCAGCAGCTTAACCCATACTAGCGGAGAAAGCTACGAGCAGTACTTC,TRBJ2-7,TRBD2,-,17,TRBV11-2
CASSWGTGGTEAFF,TGCGCCAGCAGCTGGGGGACAGGGGGAACTGAAGCTTTCTTT,TRBJ1-1,TRBD1,-,14,TRBV5-1
CASSFQASYEQYF,TGTGCCAGCAGCTTCCAGGCCTCCTACGAGCAGTACTTC,TRBJ2-7,-,-,13,TRBV7-2
CASSSPGDPYEQYF,TGTGCCAGCAGCTCCCCGGGGGATCCCTACGAGCAGTACTTC,TRBJ2-7,-,-,14,TRBV5-4
CASSPPTGTRQSEQYF,TGTGCCAGCTCACCACCTACCGGGACTCGCCAGTCCGAGCAGTACTTC,TRBJ2-7,-,-,16,TRBV18
CASSPGTITTNEKLFF,TGTGCCAGCAGCCCCGGGACAATCACAACTAATGAAAAACTGTTTTTT,TRBJ1-4,-,-,16,TRBV9
CASRPGTSSNNEQFF,TGTGCCAGTAGACCCGGGACTAGCTCGAACAATGAGCAGTTCTTC,TRBJ2-1,TRBD2,-,15,TRBV19
CASSLTGQGNQPQHF,TGTGCCAGCAGCTTAACGGGACAGGGTAATCAGCCCCAGCATTTT,TRBJ1-5,TRBD1,-,15,TRBV7-9
CAWRNINEQFF,TGTGCCTGGAGAAATATCAATGAGCAGTTCTTC,TRBJ2-1,-,-,11,TRBV30
CASYGTVNQPQHF,TGTGCCAGCTATGGGACAGTAAATCAGCCCCAGCATTTT,TRBJ1-5,TRBD1,-,13,TRBV28
CAIGGSRSTEAFF,TGTGCCATCGGGGGGTCTCGGAGCACTGAAGCTTTCTTT,TRBJ1-1,-,-,13,TRBV10-3
CASSQDPGDGYTF,TGCGCCAGCAGCCAAGACCCGGGGGACGGCTACACCTTC,TRBJ1-2,-,-,13,TRBV4-3
CASSEYEGKGPTGTEAFF,TGTGCCAGCAGTGAATACGAGGGAAAAGGTCCAACAGGGACTGAAGCTTTCTTT,TRBJ1-1,-,-,18,TRBV25-1
CASILQGADGYTF,TGTGCCAGCATCTTGCAGGGGGCGGATGGCTACACCTTC,TRBJ1-2,TRBD1,-,13,TRBV6-1
CASSVRFYEQYF,TGTGCCAGCAGTGTACGGTTCTACGAGCAGTACTTC,TRBJ2-7,-,-,12,TRBV2
CSAWHPGGMNTEAFF,TGCAGCGCCTGGCACCCTGGGGGGATGAACACTGAAGCTTTCTTT,TRBJ1-1,-,once,15,TRBV29-1